The present T cell receptor beta chain was sequenced within a study of T-cell reconstitution after alpha-beta-depleted transplantation in children. TCRbeta library construction was performed incorporating unique molecular identifiers. TCRdb redid the calling of the PCR reads with MiXCR, one entry per CDR3 protein. The table has about 130,000 distinct CDR3 sequences, 8.5% to 10% seen once. Per the germline V gene, CDR1 is SEHNR and CDR2 is FQNEAQ (reference sequence). The CDR3 length is 15 residues. Trimming stripped 1 base from V and 5 bases from J, with 14 bases between. This sequence was found in a girl less than two years old who had a stem cell transplant for combined immunodeficiency, so the T cells may come from the graft donor. The source was PBMCs, mostly from graft donor cells, collected 180 days after TCRalphabeta/CD19-depleted stem cell transplant. V is TRBV7-9 and J is TRBJ1-1; D ambiguous. CDR3 DNA sequence: TGTGCCAGCAGCTTAGATGTGGGAGGCGGGACTGAAGCTTTCTTT. It is translated as CASSLDVGGGTEAFF.